These T cell receptor beta chains were read from a single sample in a study of T-cell reconstitution after alpha-beta-depleted transplantation in children. TCRdb re-analysed the PCR reads in MiXCR, keeping a single row per CDR3 protein. The sample holds some 600,000 distinct CDR3 sequences, 16% seen once. The sample here was PBMCs from the stem cell graft donor, taken from the stem cell graft. All receptors derive from a human donor who donated a stem cell graft to a child with acute myeloid leukemia. The CDR3 runs from the conserved cysteine through the conserved F or W. D genes are given only for firm matches.

>TRBJ1-1|TRBV18|.
CASSPLGSDTEAFF
>TRBJ2-5|TRBV12-3/TRBV12-4|.
CASKKGWGMSNQETQYF
>TRBJ2-1|TRBV29-1|.
CSVDVLGGNNEQFF
>TRBJ2-5|TRBV30|TRBD2
CALHSGLAGQETQYF
>TRBJ1-1|TRBV7-9|.
CASNPYNGGNTEAFF
>TRBJ1-5|TRBV20-1|.
CSAKPGLNQPQHF
>TRBJ2-3|TRBV20-1|.
CSAGGQFDTQYF
>TRBJ2-5|TRBV7-2|TRBD2
CASSPRTSGGARETQYF
>TRBJ2-1|TRBV7-2|.
CASSLERNEQFF
>TRBJ1-6|TRBV4-3|.
CASSRGDRSSYNSPLHF
>TRBJ2-3|TRBV20-1|.
CSAMTGGTDTQYF
>TRBJ2-7|TRBV20-1|.
CSVSRGVYEQYF
>TRBJ2-2|TRBV7-3|TRBD2
CASSFLAGASTGELFF
>TRBJ1-2|TRBV29-1|TRBD1
CSVEDVEGARGGYTF
>TRBJ1-2|TRBV7-2|TRBD1
CASSLDRGRFYGYTF
>TRBJ2-3|TRBV7-2|.
CASSLVRADTQYF
>TRBJ1-2|TRBV20-1|.
CSAREAVGYTF
>TRBJ2-5|TRBV11-2|TRBD1
CASSLRQGKETQYF
>TRBJ1-1|TRBV6-2/TRBV6-3|.
CASSFLLASEAFF
>TRBJ2-7|TRBV20-1|.
CSAKPAGTYEQYF
>TRBJ2-7|TRBV4-3|.
CASSQGGGETYEQYF
>TRBJ2-7|TRBV28|TRBD1
CARPGTGDF
>TRBJ2-7|TRBV10-2|.
CASMFGRADPSYEQYF
>TRBJ2-5|TRBV7-9|.
CACSQGFGETQYF
>TRBJ2-3|TRBV4-3|TRBD1
CASSPARGGGDTQYF
>TRBJ2-1|TRBV12-3/TRBV12-4|.
CASSIRRFNEQVF
>TRBJ2-1|TRBV7-2|TRBD1
CASSSGTGSSYNEQFF
>TRBJ1-1|TRBV20-1|.
CSARSVNSMTMNTEAFF
>TRBJ1-5|TRBV4-2|.
CASSPQSIDNNQPQHF
>TRBJ2-5|TRBV27|TRBD1
CASGARGLQETQYF
>TRBJ2-3|TRBV6-1|TRBD2
CASFDSGGRTDTQYF
>TRBJ1-1|TRBV11-2|.
CASSFGGVGNTEAFF
>TRBJ1-1|TRBV21-1|.
CASIMQGAINPRAEAFF
>TRBJ1-1|TRBV20-1|TRBD1
CSAREPGTGYTEAFF
>TRBJ2-3|TRBV5-5|.
CASSSLSEGLNTQYF
>TRBJ1-2|TRBV27|.
CASTPRARQDNYGYTF
>TRBJ2-4|TRBV15|TRBD1
CATSRVVGQGLAKNIQYF
>TRBJ2-3|TRBV6-4|.
CASSDKGSTDTQYF
>TRBJ1-5|TRBV20-1|.
CSARMNRPLGGNQPQHF
>TRBJ2-5|TRBV7-9|TRBD2
CASSLRGGARETQYF
>TRBJ1-1|TRBV5-1|TRBD1
CASSYSDRGNTEAFF
>TRBJ1-1|TRBV6-1|.
CASSEGWDRRTTEAFF
>TRBJ1-6|TRBV20-1|.
CSARGGGSYNSPLHF
>TRBJ1-5|TRBV6-1|.
CASSPGARGGNQPQHF
>TRBJ2-7|TRBV6-2/TRBV6-3|.
CASSNTWTQEAF
>TRBJ1-5|TRBV20-1|TRBD1
CSARARTGNQPQHF
>TRBJ2-3|TRBV19|TRBD2
CASSVGTSSDTQYF